The entry below describes one T cell receptor beta chain. Antigen unknown. Sorted-subset replicate PCR reactions contained roughly 200 ng DNA, corresponding to approximately 30,000 T cell genomes. TCRdb keeps only in-frame clones here, not all; method: immunoSEQ multiplex PCR. The sample consists of millions of clones, roughly 95% of them appearing once. These data belong to a study of shared clonotypes between healthy human individuals. The study's findings and limits: Researchers found naive subsets generally carried larger estimated richness than memory subsets.

Naive CD8 cells comprised CD45RO-negative, CCR7-positively selected cells, excluding terminally differentiated effector memory CD45RA+ cells. This CDR3 comprises 16 residues. The germline V gene has CDR1 SGHTA and CDR2 FQGNSA. The junction had 11 bases not matched to a gene; V was cut back by 3 bases and J by 4 bases. The sequenced sample was naive CD8+ T cells sorted from blood. The V and J genes are TRBV7-2 and TRBJ2-7, with 8 positions matching TRBD2. The sequence derives from a man between 18 and 35 years old in good health. The CDR3 region has the DNA TGTGCCAGCAGCTTGGGGGTAGCGGGGAAGAGTTACGAGCAGTACTTC. This gives the protein CASSLGVAGKSYEQYF.